The clone carrying this T cell receptor beta chain was recorded only once. Its antigen remains unknown. These data belong to a study of CD8 T cells in Susac syndrome. General study findings and limits: Regarding the TCR sequencing and HLA analysis, the study admitted that a relatively small number of individuals were involved.

TCR beta from blood CD8+ and CD4+ T cells was sequenced. Purification of the CD8+ and CD4+ T cells relied on negative isolation, and TEMRA cells underwent FACS enrichment. RNA amounts of roughly 0.45 to 1 ug underwent reverse transcription with random hexamers. Across 54 Vbeta and 13 Jbeta, immunoSEQ multiplex PCR amplified TCR beta CDR3. TCRdb fed the immunoSEQ multiplex PCR reads into MiXCR, producing one record per CDR3 protein. This table holds around 130,000 distinct CDR3 sequences, around 95% found once. The source material was CD4+ T cells from PBMCs. The TCR was taken from a human donor in good health.

In DNA form, the CDR3 reads TGTGCCAGCACCTCGGGACAGGGTACTGAAGCTTTCTTT. Residues: CASTSGQGTEAFF. The chain is built from TRBV5-4 and TRBJ1-1; 9 nucleotides match TRBD1. Looked up from germline, CDR1 is SGHNT and CDR2 is YYREEE (reference sequence). J lost 5 bases, V lost 6 bases, and 5 bases had no gene match. The CDR3 has 13 amino acids.